The 21 T cell receptor beta chains presented below share a single source sample, sequenced in a study of identical twins. Each CDR3 protein gets one entry after TCRdb re-called the 5' RACE reads with MiXCR. The sample has hundreds of thousands of distinct CDR3 sequences, under 9% seen once. A further study also used this sample, focusing on yellow fever vaccine responses in identical twins.

Sequencing was done on a sample of memory (CD45RO+) T cells sorted from blood. These receptors all stem from a woman between 18 and 29 years old in good health.

This clonotype was picked up many times. The gene calls are TRBV12-3 or TRBV12-4 and TRBJ1-4, with D perhaps TRBD1 (5 bases). Deletions cut 7 bases from V and 3 bases from J, with 12 bases between. This CDR3 region has 14 residues. CDR3: CASTPGTPNEKLFF. The CDR3 DNA reads as TGTGCCAGCACCCCCGGGACTCCTAATGAAAAACTGTTTTTT.

The V gene is TRBV5-1, the J gene TRBJ2-5; D remains unclear. Germline V gene lookup returns CDR1 SGHRS and CDR2 YFSETQ. The CDR3 is 14 residues long. V was pared by 4 bases and J by 4 bases, with 14 bases between. CDR3 in DNA: TGCGCCAGCAGCCCGTTCTTTATTACAGAGACCCAGTACTTC. Translation gives CASSPFFITETQYF.

This clonotype showed up many times. This chain links TRBV12-3 or TRBV12-4 with TRBJ2-1; TRBD1 is a possible D gene (7 bases). The CDR3 consists of 16 residues. The V gene lost 10 bases and the J gene lost 7 bases, with 26 bases spanning the gap. DNA for the CDR3: TGTGCCACCTTATCCTTTAGGGGGGCAGGGGGGAATGAGCAGTTCTTC. This encodes CATLSFRGAGGNEQFF.

J is TRBJ2-6 and V is TRBV18; D unclear. The germline V and J ends were trimmed by 0 bases and 1 base, with 10 bases remaining between them. The CDR3 length is 17 residues. Per germline, CDR1 KGHSH and CDR2 LQKENI. The CDR3 bases are TGTGCCAGCTCACCACCTACCGCCGAATCTGGGGCCAACGTCCTGACTTTC. The encoded protein is CASSPPTAESGANVLTF.

This clonotype was counted between two and nine times. The V gene is TRBV6-4, the J gene TRBJ2-5; 7 bases align to TRBD2. Trimming at V came to 3 bases and at J to 0 bases, leaving 4 bases not matched to a gene. This CDR3 has 15 amino acids. Germline loops: CDR1 MRHNA, CDR2 SNTAGT. The CDR3 loop reads CASSEGTSDQETQYF. The CDR3 nucleotides read TGTGCCAGCAGTGAGGGTACTAGCGACCAAGAGACCCAGTACTTC.

The chain recombines TRBV6-2 or TRBV6-3 with TRBJ2-7; TRBD1 might be the D (5 bases). The V end was cut by 4 bases, the J end by 4 bases, with 14 bases between. Germline lookup yields CDR1 MNHEY and CDR2 SVGEGT. The CDR3 has 14 residues. The CDR3 protein is CASSLVREKYEQYF. Here the CDR3 DNA reads TGTGCCAGCAGTTTGGTCAGGGAAAAATACGAGCAGTACTTC.

The sample holds many counts of this clonotype. This chain joins TRBV29-1 and TRBJ2-6; D remains unclear. CDR1 and CDR2 from the germline V gene are SQVTM and ANQGSEA. The CDR3 extends over 13 amino acids. Trimming removed 7 bases at V and 0 bases at J, with 7 bases between. The CDR3 nucleotides are TGCAGCGCCTTGAGCTCTGGGGCCAACGTCCTGACTTTC. This codes for CSALSSGANVLTF.

This clonotype showed up just a few times. The V and J genes are TRBV10-1 and TRBJ2-4; D is uncertain. There are 15 residues in the CDR3. The V end was cut by 7 bases, the J end by 0 bases, with 13 bases between. Looked up from germline, CDR1 is WNHNN and CDR2 is SYGVQD (reference sequence). The CDR3 nucleotides are TGCGCCAGCACCGAACAGAGACTAGCCAAAAACATTCAGTACTTC. Translated: CASTEQRLAKNIQYF.

This clonotype came up a few times. CDR3 residues: CASSPGQQNSPLHF. The DNA for the CDR3 is TGTGCCAGCAGTCCGGGACAGCAAAATTCACCCCTCCACTTT. The rearrangement uses TRBV12-3 or TRBV12-4 and TRBJ1-6, with TRBD1 identical over 7 bases. The CDR3 is 14 amino acids. The V gene end was trimmed by 5 bases and the J gene end by 7 bases; junction bases not matched to a gene: 5.

This clonotype occurred a few times. The CDR3 reads CATSDLGQGEQFF. CDR3 bases: TGTGCCACCAGTGATTTGGGCCAGGGGGAGCAGTTCTTC. The V call is TRBV24-1, the J call TRBJ2-1, with D possibly TRBD1 on 6 matching bases. V lost 0 bases to trimming and J lost 10 bases, with 9 bases between them. The CDR3 has 13 residues. Looked up from germline, CDR1 is KGHDR and CDR2 is SFDVKD.

This clonotype was detected ten times or more. The rearrangement joins TRBV4-1 to TRBJ2-1; D is unclear. Trimming pared 2 bases from V and 2 bases from J, leaving 4 bases between. CDR1 is MGHRA and CDR2 is YSYEKL in the germline V gene. The CDR3 covers 13 residues. CDR3 sequence (DNA): TGCGCCAGCAGCCAAACGGCCTACAATGAGCAGTTCTTC. Its translation: CASSQTAYNEQFF.

This clonotype was recorded only once. The chain couples TRBV15 to TRBJ1-1; 10 bases map to TRBD1. V lost 0 bases, J lost 11 bases, and 6 bases stayed unmatched. Germline V lookup: CDR1 LNHNV, CDR2 YYDKDF (reference sequence). CDR3 length: 14 amino acids. The CDR3 region has the DNA TGTGCCACCAGCAGAGATCGGACAGGGGGATTCGCTTTCTTT. Protein sequence: CATSRDRTGGFAFF.

This clonotype was picked up many times. This chain connects TRBV5-1 to TRBJ2-7; 11 bases match TRBD2. The CDR3 spans 19 residues. Germline V CDR1 and CDR2: SGHRS, YFSETQ. Trimming took 3 bases from V and 4 from J; bases not matched to a gene: 18. Here the CDR3 DNA reads TGCGCCAGCAGCTCCGGGGCCGGCCTAGCGGGAGGAATCTCTTACGAGCAGTACTTC. This encodes CASSSGAGLAGGISYEQYF. The full variable domain, its missing parts supplied by reference TRBV5-1 and TRBJ2-7, is KAGVTQTPRYLIKTRGQQVTLSCSPISGHRSVSWYQQTPGQGLQFLFEYFSETQRNKGNFPGRFSGRQFSNSRSEMNVSTLELGDSALYLCASSSGAGLAGGISYEQYFGPGTRLTVT.

This clonotype has ten or more counts. V gene TRBV7-9 combines with J gene TRBJ2-5; TRBD1 matches at 8 bases. J lost 1 base, V lost 5 bases, and 3 bases had no gene match. The CDR3 has 14 residues. Germline-derived CDR1 and CDR2 are SEHNR and FQNEAQ (reference sequence). DNA for the CDR3: TGTGCCAGCAGCAAGGACAGGGTCCAAGAGACCCAGTACTTC. As protein: CASSKDRVQETQYF.

This clonotype has only a few counts. The chain links TRBV9 to TRBJ2-5; 7 positions agree with TRBD1. V lost 4 bases and J lost 4; bases outside the gene matches: 10. CDR1 is SGDLS and CDR2 is YYNGEE in the germline V gene. This CDR3 contains 15 residues. CDR3 sequence (DNA): TGTGCCAGCAGCCCCCGACAGGGTGGGAGAGAGACCCAGTACTTC. This gives the protein CASSPRQGGRETQYF.

This clonotype was counted a few times. Written as DNA, the CDR3 is TGTGCCATCAGTGAGGGTAAATCTAGCGGGCTCAGCACAGATACGCAGTATTTT. This translates into CAISEGKSSGLSTDTQYF. The rearrangement uses TRBV10-3 and TRBJ2-3, with 8 nucleotides matching TRBD2. The CDR3 spans 18 residues. With V trimmed by 2 bases and J by 0 bases, 10 bases remained unmatched. From germline, CDR1 is ENHRY and CDR2 SYGVKD.

This clonotype has a handful of counts. The chain is built from TRBV4-1 and TRBJ2-2; D might be TRBD1 (5 bases). The CDR3 is 13 amino acids. V lost 4 bases, J lost 9 bases, and 12 bases lay in between. In germline, CDR1 is MGHRA, CDR2 YSYEKL. CDR3 sequence reads: CASSPLGLRELFF. For the CDR3, the DNA is TGCGCCAGCAGCCCCTTGGGGCTCCGGGAGCTGTTTTTT.

This clonotype was observed a handful of times. The chain's CDR3 is CASSPHGLAGVNNEQFF. The CDR3 coding sequence is TGTGCCAGCAGCCCCCATGGGCTAGCGGGAGTAAACAATGAGCAGTTCTTC. The rearrangement links TRBV9 to TRBJ2-1; TRBD2 aligns across 10 bases. Germline CDR1 reads SGDLS; CDR2 reads YYNGEE. V dropped 4 bases and J dropped 5; count of bases not matched to a gene: 12. The CDR3 has 17 residues. Drawing the rest from reference TRBV9 and TRBJ2-1, the complete variable domain is DSGVTQTPKHLITATGQRVTLRCSPRSGDLSVYWYQQSLDQGLQFLIQYYNGEERAKGNILERFSAQQFPDLHSELNLSSLELGDSALYFCASSPHGLAGVNNEQFFGPGTRLTVL.

This clonotype was counted ten times or more. The chain is built from TRBV2 and TRBJ2-4; the D gene could be TRBD1 or TRBD2 (6 bases each). CDR1 and CDR2 from the germline V gene are SNHLY and FYNNEI. The CDR3 spans 12 residues. CDR3 amino acids: CAGAGRGNIQYF. The DNA of the CDR3 is TGTGCGGGGGCGGGACGCGGAAACATTCAGTACTTC.

The gene calls are TRBV5-8 and TRBJ1-2; D is unresolved. Germline CDR1 reads SGHTS; CDR2 reads YDEGEE. The CDR3 consists of 15 residues. Trimming cost V 1 base and J 4 bases, with 14 bases left between them. This chain's CDR3 is CASSLLQPGLYGYTF. The CDR3 DNA reads TGTGCCAGCAGCTTGTTACAGCCCGGACTCTATGGCTACACCTTC.

The V and J genes are TRBV28 and TRBJ1-1; D gene ambiguous. The V gene's germline CDR1 is MDHEN and CDR2 SYDVKM. CDR3 size: 14 residues. Between the trimmed V and J ends, which lost 6 bases and 1 base, there was a span of 12 bases. The CDR3 DNA reads as TGTGCCAGCAGCCCTTTAGGGCCGAACACTGAAGCTTTCTTT. This codes for CASSPLGPNTEAFF. Complete variable domain (other parts from reference TRBV28 and TRBJ1-1): DVKVTQSSRYLVKRTGEKVFLECVQDMDHENMFWYRQDPGLGLRLIYFSYDVKMKEKGDIPEGYSVSREKKERFSLILESASTNQTSMYLCASSPLGPNTEAFFGQGTRLTVV.